Here is one T cell receptor beta chain with its context. The target of this receptor is not known. Qualities for individual bases were not recorded, and no much larger clone is one base off. The data were obtained in a study of cytomegalovirus exposure and HLA in healthy donors (dated by TCRdb to 2017 to 2019). Study-wide context: An earlier analysis of several hundred of the donors reported over 250 Gb of sequence data and about 120 million unique TCR beta sequences obtained from some 170 million T cells. The study profiled the T cell repertoires of under 700 subjects by immunosequencing and related them to cytomegalovirus serostatus. An earlier analysis of several hundred of the donors applied high-throughput TCR beta sequencing to assess whether each TCR beta V gene segment acted as functional or pseudogenic. In addition to the first cohort of 666 subjects, a separate validation cohort of 100 to 150 different subjects was used. Among some 400 genotyped donors of the cohort, an average of roughly 240,000 unique TCR beta nucleotide sequences were sequenced per donor, roughly 18% of them non-productive. Rather than drawing on any new phenotypic data, the later analysis identified candidate immune exposures from TCR beta sequences and the way those sequences occurred across donors. Both class I and class II loci were covered by HLA typing, at four-digit resolution. The study aimed to test whether signatures of past pathogen exposure could be identified by cataloging public T cell receptors. Typing coverage differed by locus: A, B, C, DRB1 and DQB1 were typed in roughly 620-640 donors, DQA1 in about 500, DPA1 in around 580, and DPB1 in just under 490. High-throughput TCR immunosequencing, statistical association of individual TCRs with disease status, and machine learning were combined to predict cytomegalovirus infection status. The genetic ancestry cluster associated with self-reported Caucasian donors included 81% of the 300 to 400 genotyped donors. To study patterns of TCR occurrence, a later analysis re-analyzed previously published TCR beta repertoires from 650 to 750 donors and added high-resolution HLA genotyping. Because of strong linkage in the cohort, roughly five DR-DQ haplotypes were treated as single units for association and clustering. Donor age, sex, ethnicity and CMV serostatus were compiled together with the repertoire data. Every repertoire in the discovery cohort had been generated on one and the same sequencing platform. A later genetic analysis took genome-wide SNP genotypes for about 65% of the 666 donors and used that subset as a discovery cohort. An early release that covered about 600 HLA-typed donors contained around 300 gigabases of sequencing data and 80 million or so unique TCR sequences. Study-wide findings and limitations: The authors suggested that the approach could potentially be extended to other disease states and immunological phenotypes. This cohort had only TCR beta chains sequenced, and the lack of alpha or paired-chain data limited which features could be detected. Because some donors lacked HLA typing at each locus, the association tests relied only on the typed subset. Broadly in line with IMGT annotations, most TCR beta V segments showed up in productive rearrangements about 87% or about 30% of the time in an earlier analysis of some 590 of the donors. According to a later genetic analysis, donors in an Asian-associated ancestry cluster had fewer N-insertions in productive TCRs than the roughly 660-donor mean. Across donors, most TCR sequences were observed very rarely, whereas some public TCRs were present in many individuals. Sequencing depth was assumed to be roughly uniform across donors in the presence/absence analyses, though that assumption may not hold. In a later analysis, several top co-occurrence clusters were reported to appear linked to parvovirus B19, influenza, CMV and Epstein-Barr virus. At a false discovery rate of 0.05, a later analysis linked roughly 17,000 TCR beta sequences to specific HLA alleles. Most CMV-associated TCR beta chains appeared to be HLA-restricted in a later analysis, and the HLA associations seemed to be driven largely by CMV exposure. A further reported finding was that TCR beta sequences accurately predicted the HLA-A and HLA-B alleles for most subjects in the first cohort. For the cohort, immune exposure information was limited to CMV serostatus. A later analysis found that HLA-associated TCR beta chains were more clonally expanded and had lower generation probabilities than equally common non-associated chains. An association between a missense DCLRE1C variant and V-gene and J-gene trimming of TCR beta chains was found in a later genetic analysis and replicated in an independent cohort. The sequencing pipeline was judged likely to have produced a cluster of highly shared sequence variants as a technical artifact. In a later analysis, the rate of TCR association differed among HLA loci, with DRB1 alleles having the most associated TCRs and HLA-C alleles having the fewest. The study listed around 160 TCR beta chains as associated with cytomegalovirus. In vitro tests confirmed that three of the cytomegalovirus-associated TCR beta chains recognize cytomegalovirus antigens. Because counts were too low, roughly 16 rarely observed V segments, including chromosome 9 orphons, were left out of the earlier analysis of a few hundred of the donors. In both the original and validation cohorts, the classifier was reported to diagnose cytomegalovirus status with high specificity and sensitivity. Linkage disequilibrium might explain the correlated functional status among segregating V segments, but an unknown experimental factor could not be ruled out. When HLA alleles, especially DR and DQ, strongly co-occurred, TCR associations were difficult to assign to individual alleles. Some IMGT-functional V segments, including TRBV6-2 and TRBV6-3, could not be distinguished by the 87-base-pair reads and were therefore excluded.

CDR1 and CDR2 were assigned from the germline V gene (reference sequence) as SEHNR and FQNEAQ. Including the terminal cysteine and phenylalanine, the CDR3 comprises 14 residues. The sequence is cut down to CDR3 DNA, 42 bases in frame from base 1. Relative to germline, V is 5 bases shorter and J is 2 bases shorter, with 12 bases between their ends. Libraries were prepared through the immunoSEQ multiplex PCR assay. For the multiplex PCR, a mixture combining 60 forward primers for TCR Vbeta segments and 13 reverse primers for TCR Jbeta segments was used. The CDR3 region of rearranged TCR beta genes was amplified from genomic DNA by a multiplex PCR assay. On the Illumina HiSeq System, the amplified TCR beta libraries were sequenced as 87-base-pair reads. On the study's bioinformatics: A later analysis counted about 80 million unique TCR beta chains across the approximately 700 repertoires, and some 11 million of these chains were shared by at least two donors. Raw reads were error-corrected and collapsed into unique sequences with a nearest-neighbor algorithm that merged closely related sequences to remove PCR and sequencing errors. To assign V, D and J gene segments, CDR3 sequences were aligned to IMGT reference sequences. Each retained sequence needed at least a six-nucleotide match to both a V gene segment and a J gene segment. A rearrangement counted as productive if the CDR3 had no stop codons and remained in frame with V and J, and every other rearrangement counted as non-productive. Following IMGT convention, CDR3 was defined as the stretch from the second conserved V-encoded cysteine to the conserved J-encoded phenylalanine. In an earlier analysis of around 570 of the donors, sequences lacking an unambiguous match to a single V gene segment were excluded. In an earlier analysis of some 590 of the donors, a V segment was called functional when productive rearrangements were above 56.7%, and segregating when the standard deviation between donors exceeded 5%. A statistical classification framework was developed to diagnose cytomegalovirus status using the catalog of TCR beta chain sequences. In a later analysis, TCR nucleotide sequences were compared against IMGT/GENE-DB human TR gene sequences so that V and J genes could be assigned. Using the TCRdist pipeline, a later analysis assigned CDR3 sequences along with most-parsimonious VDJ recombination scenarios. In a later analysis, each TCR beta chain was defined by its CDR3 amino acid sequence together with its V-gene family, and reads without a unique V-gene family were excluded. A later analysis removed roughly 590 highly shared, low-generation-probability nucleotide sequences to deal with suspected cross-contamination and a sequencing artifact. In a later analysis, a clonal expansion index for each public chain was calculated from normalized within-repertoire ranks of inferred template counts. In a later analysis, generation probabilities were computed using a VDJ recombination model fitted to out-of-frame rearrangements, and the results were checked against IGoR. In a later analysis, hypergeometric tests were used to score TCR-TCR, TCR-HLA and TCR-CMV co-occurrence, with a repertoire-size bias correction applied to TCR pairs. To estimate false discovery rates, a later analysis permuted the HLA or CMV assignments 20 times. In a later analysis, co-occurring TCRs were grouped using DBSCAN, and TCRdist sequence similarity was added for clustering within HLA-allele-positive subsets. For co-occurrence clustering, repertoires with fewer than 30,000 or more than 120,000 public chains were excluded, along with a handful of repertoires with anomalous nucleotide sharing. TCRdb retrieved this table from immuneACCESS and kept in-frame rearrangements only. Not all clones are present; in checked studies, unresolved V genes account for under half, and no reason is known for the remainder. For V, J and clone size, that table is used; D and trimming come from the DNA. Present in this sample are 100,000 to 150,000 clones, around 81% of which were seen just once. The ten largest clonotypes hold around 0.67% of the sample.

The cohort was made up of 500 to 850 healthy bone marrow donors. At the time of sampling, all cohort members were nominally healthy, though unrecorded immune exposures were likely present. The donor was CMV seronegative and belonged to the group of 352 seronegative cohort members. Each donor provided a peripheral blood sample, and peripheral blood mononuclear cells were used for TCR beta sequencing. The Qiagen DNeasy Blood Extraction Kit was used to extract genomic DNA from the blood cell samples. The chain is assembled from TRBV7-9 and TRBJ1-1; TRBD1 is perhaps the D gene, given 6 matching bases. This TCR derives from a man aged 18 to 29 in good health and CMV-seronegative. Sequencing used PBMCs. The DNA reads as follows: TGTGCCAGCAGCACAACAGGGACAAACACTGAAGCTTTCTTT. Its protein reads: CASSTTGTNTEAFF.